These T cell receptor beta chains were read from a single sample in a study of human thymus T cells. Data came from immunoSEQ multiplex PCR; TCRdb stores just in-frame clones and leaves some out. This table holds tens of thousands of clones, about 95% found once. Sequenced sample: thymus tissue. The receptors here all came from a girl in the first two years of life with a congenital heart defect but otherwise immunologically healthy. The CDR3 runs from the conserved cysteine through the conserved F or W.

CDR3,V,length
CASSSLYKRALLNQPQHF,TRBV28,18
CATSRDESLASAWEQYF,TRBV15,17
CASSGGMSNYGYTF,TRBV6-8,14
CASSDLSVPNEQFF,TRBV28,14
CASSHLLADYRGEQFF,TRBV18,16
CASSIDRYKPSNQPQHF,TRBV19,17
CASSLAAGGTEAFF,TRBV7-6,14
CASSDPGQGSSNEQFF,TRBV6-7,16
CASRGREVGTDTQYF,TRBV28,15
CASSQVFRGLESSPLHF,TRBV4-1,17